These T cell receptor beta chains were read from a single sample in a study of blood T cell repertoires in COVID-19. TCRdb's copy holds only in-frame clones and misses some; the assay was immunoSEQ multiplex PCR. The sample gives approximately 270,000 clones, over 75% of which show up once; approximately 10% is in the top ten. Source material: peripheral blood. These receptors were collected from a woman in her seventies with acute or convalescent COVID-19. Both conserved end residues are part of each CDR3. D genes are given only for firm matches. A row's size may be missing; if present it is once, few, many or a size class.

>TRBV2|-|-|TRBJ1-4
CASRRLMGPNEKLFF
TGTGCCAGCAGGCGACTTATGGGGCCTAATGAAAAACTGTTTTTT
>TRBV19|-|-|TRBJ2-7
CASSPGGTYEQYF
TGTGCCAGTAGTCCAGGGGGGACCTACGAGCAGTACTTC
>TRBV7-9|TRBD1|-|TRBJ2-7
CASSPRGPNNKQYF
TGTGCCAGCAGCCCCAGGGGGCCTAATAATAAGCAGTACTTC
>TRBV6-5|-|-|TRBJ1-2
CASSSEAYGYTF
TGTGCCAGCTCCTCGGAGGCCTATGGCTACACCTTC
>TRBV5-1|-|-|TRBJ2-3
CASSGSGEDTQYF
TGCGCCAGCAGCGGGAGTGGGGAAGATACGCAGTATTTT
>TRBV2|-|-|TRBJ1-1
CASNYLRDTEAFF
TGTGCCAGCAATTACTTACGGGACACTGAAGCTTTCTTT
>TRBV6-5|TRBD2|-|TRBJ2-3
CASSYSIAGVTDTQYF
TGTGCCAGCAGTTACTCCATAGCGGGGGTCACAGATACGCAGTATTTT
>TRBV7-9|TRBD1|-|TRBJ2-2
CASSFATGGNTGELFF
TGTGCCAGCAGCTTCGCGACAGGGGGGAACACCGGGGAGCTGTTTTTT
>TRBV5-1|-|few|TRBJ1-1
CASSRTGDTEAFF
TGCGCCAGCAGCCGCACGGGGGACACTGAAGCTTTCTTT
>TRBV5-1|TRBD2|-|TRBJ2-1
CASSFPTSGGLDEQFF
TGCGCCAGCAGCTTCCCGACTAGCGGGGGGTTAGATGAGCAGTTCTTC
>TRBV6-5|-|-|TRBJ2-7
CAIRAGVSYEQYF
TGTGCCATTCGGGCCGGGGTCTCCTACGAGCAGTACTTC
>TRBV6-5|-|few|TRBJ2-7
CASSSQGLAYEQYF
TGTGCCAGCAGTTCACAGGGTTTAGCCTACGAGCAGTACTTC
>TRBV3-1/TRBV3-2|TRBD1|-|TRBJ1-4
CASTPSLGQGDEKLFF
TGTGCCAGCACCCCAAGCCTCGGACAGGGCGATGAAAAACTGTTTTTT
>TRBV5-5|-|-|TRBJ1-1
CASSWGRGKNTEAFF
TGTGCCAGCAGCTGGGGTAGGGGGAAGAACACTGAAGCTTTCTTT
>TRBV7-9|-|-|TRBJ2-1
CANGGGEWDNEQFF
TGTGCCAACGGGGGAGGTGAATGGGACAATGAGCAGTTCTTC
>TRBV11-2|-|-|TRBJ2-5
CASQLMPTDRQETQYF
TGTGCCAGCCAACTCATGCCGACTGACAGACAAGAGACCCAGTACTTC
>TRBV6-5|-|-|TRBJ1-1
CASYRTGTEAFF
TGTGCCAGCTACCGTACGGGGACTGAAGCTTTCTTT
>TRBV24-1|TRBD1|-|TRBJ2-2
CATSDPGQGKTGELFF
TGTGCCACCAGTGACCCCGGACAGGGGAAAACCGGGGAGCTGTTTTTT
>TRBV5-1|TRBD2|few|TRBJ2-3
CASSTGTRGDTQYF
TGCGCCAGCAGCACCGGGACTAGAGGAGATACGCAGTATTTT
>TRBV6-5|-|-|TRBJ1-4
CASSTGSEANEKLFF
TGTGCCAGCAGTACGGGGTCTGAAGCTAATGAAAAACTGTTTTTT
>TRBV19|-|-|TRBJ2-1
CASSATEEQFF
TGTGCCAGTAGTGCTACAGAGGAGCAGTTCTTC
>TRBV3-1/TRBV3-2|TRBD2|-|TRBJ2-7
CASSQENSGGFTYEQYF
TGTGCCAGCAGCCAGGAAAATAGCGGGGGTTTTACTTACGAGCAGTACTTC
>TRBV30|-|-|TRBJ1-1
CAGEEVFEAFF
TGTGCCGGGGAAGAGGTTTTTGAAGCTTTCTTT
>TRBV19|-|-|TRBJ1-1
CASSGYRDVNAEAFF
TGTGCCAGTAGTGGTTACAGGGATGTGAACGCTGAAGCTTTCTTT
>TRBV19|-|-|TRBJ1-1
CASSIGGKDTEAFF
TGTGCCAGTAGTATCGGAGGGAAAGACACTGAAGCTTTCTTT
>TRBV5-1|TRBD1|-|TRBJ1-2
CASSSTGVPNYGYTF
TGCGCCAGCAGCTCGACAGGGGTCCCTAACTATGGCTACACCTTC
>TRBV3-1/TRBV3-2|-|-|TRBJ1-1
CASSQVGVNTEAFF
TGTGCCAGCAGCCAAGTAGGGGTGAACACTGAAGCTTTCTTT
>TRBV5-6|-|-|TRBJ1-1
CASSLGEWNTEAFF
TGTGCCAGCAGCTTGGGGGAGTGGAACACTGAAGCTTTCTTT
>TRBV7-9|-|once|TRBJ1-1
CASSLAGGRAKAFF
TGTGCCAGCAGCTTAGCGGGCGGCAGGGCCAAAGCTTTCTTT